Listed here are 8 T cell receptor beta chains from one sample, sequenced in a study of blood T cell repertoires in COVID-19. Sequenced by immunoSEQ multiplex PCR; TCRdb stores in-frame clones only, minus some. The sample lists about 190,000 clones; about 77% were seen once. Input material: peripheral blood. The receptors come from a woman older than 75 with active or convalescent COVID-19.

The chain links TRBV5-5 to TRBJ1-5; D is possibly TRBD1 (5 bases). V lost 2 bases, J lost 6 bases, and 18 bases lay in between. There are 16 residues in the CDR3. CDR1 and CDR2 (germline): SGHKS, YYEKEE (reference sequence). The CDR3 sequence: CASSLYITYGGQPQHF. CDR3 nucleotides: TGTGCCAGCAGCTTATATATAACCTACGGGGGTCAGCCCCAGCATTTT.

The CDR3 loop reads CASSPRQGYYGYTF. CDR3 DNA sequence: TGTGCCAGCAGTCCTCGACAGGGATACTATGGCTACACCTTC. The chain joins TRBV27 to TRBJ1-2; 7 bases agree with TRBD1. Germline CDR1 MNHEY, CDR2 SMNVEV (reference sequence). V lost 5 bases to trimming and J lost 3 bases; unmatched junction nucleotides: 6. The CDR3 sequence is 14 residues long.

This sequence joins TRBV5-1 and TRBJ2-5; 10 bases match TRBD1. Near its end, the DNA agrees better with TRBJ2-7, so the J call may be wrong. Germline V gives CDR1 SGHRS, CDR2 YFSETQ. The CDR3 totals 14 residues. CDR3 sequence: CASSLDGQGDEQYF. The DNA for the CDR3 is TGCGCCAGCAGCTTGGATGGACAGGGGGACGAGCAGTACTTC.

This chain joins TRBV29-1 and TRBJ2-3; 13 positions agree with TRBD2. The CDR3 sequence is 19 residues long. Trimming removed 8 bases from V and 2 bases from J; junction bases left unmatched: 19. Looked up from germline, CDR1 is SQVTM and CDR2 is ANQGSEA. The CDR3 protein is CSTSPPETSGGWSTDTQYF. As DNA, the CDR3 is TGCAGCACCAGCCCCCCCGAGACTAGCGGGGGGTGGTCCACAGATACGCAGTATTTT.

The gene calls are TRBV7-2 and TRBJ2-2; tentative D call: TRBD2 (6 bases). The CDR3 has 15 amino acids. The germline V gene encodes CDR1 SGHTA and CDR2 FQGNSA. The V and J ends lost 1 base and 3 bases respectively, with 9 bases between them. The CDR3 region has the DNA TGTGCCAGCAGCTTAGTTAGCGGATACACCGGGGAGCTGTTTTTT. Amino acid sequence: CASSLVSGYTGELFF.

CDR3 protein: CASSLAYGEQFF. As DNA, the CDR3 is TGTGCCAGCAGCTTGGCTTACGGTGAGCAGTTCTTC. This chain links TRBV5-4 with TRBJ2-1; D gene ambiguous. The ends were cut back, 0 bases at V and 9 bases at J, with 7 bases in the middle. Germline V gives CDR1 SGHNT, CDR2 YYREEE (reference sequence). The CDR3 length is 12 residues.

The chain has TRBV2 and TRBJ1-4; D remains unclear. CDR1 and CDR2 from the germline V gene are SNHLY and FYNNEI. This CDR3 comprises 16 residues. V was trimmed by 3 bases and J by 0 bases, leaving 11 bases between them. The CDR3 bases are TGTGCCAGCAGTGATAGCCCTATTTCAACTAATGAAAAACTGTTTTTT. Translation: CASSDSPISTNEKLFF.

The chain has TRBV2 and TRBJ1-3, with D uncertain. Germline CDR1 is SNHLY and CDR2 is FYNNEI. The CDR3 has 13 amino acids. Trimming stripped 6 bases from V and 0 bases from J, with 6 bases between. CDR3 amino acids: CASRQSSGNTIYF. For the CDR3, the DNA is TGTGCCAGCAGACAGAGCTCTGGAAACACCATATATTTT. Full variable domain (missing parts from reference TRBV2 and TRBJ1-3): EPEVTQTPSHQVTQMGQEVILRCVPISNHLYFYWYRQILGQKVEFLVSFYNNEISEKSEIFDDQFSVERPDGSNFTLKIRSTKLEDSAMYFCASRQSSGNTIYFGEGSWLTVV.